Listed below are T cell receptor beta chains from one sample, sequenced in a study of shared clonotypes between healthy human individuals. Clones were read by immunoSEQ multiplex PCR, and TCRdb kept only the in-frame ones, dropping some. This table has about 2.2 million clones, about 92% appearing once. Sequencing used naive CD8+ T cells from PBMCs. The source is a man aged 18 to 30 in good health. Some clones in this sample may be carry-over from other donors' samples. The CDR3 runs from the conserved cysteine through the conserved F or W. The D gene is left open where the match is weak. Size is omitted from some rows. Given values are once, few, many or a class for expanded clones.

D gene,clone size,V gene,J gene,CDR3 protein,CDR3 DNA
.,few,TRBV6-1,TRBJ1-1,CASRRGYTEAFF,TGTGCCAGCCGGAGAGGCTACACTGAAGCTTTCTTT
TRBD2,.,TRBV11-3,TRBJ2-1,CASSPEREGKGEQFF,TGTGCCAGCAGCCCCGAGCGGGAGGGCAAAGGTGAGCAGTTCTTC
.,.,TRBV5-6,TRBJ2-2,CASSLGRGNTGELFF,TGTGCCAGCAGCTTGGGCAGGGGGAACACCGGGGAGCTGTTTTTT
TRBD2,.,TRBV29-1,TRBJ2-1,CSALSGSVNEQFF,TGCAGCGCCCTTAGCGGGAGTGTCAATGAGCAGTTCTTC
.,.,TRBV11-2,TRBJ2-7,CASSIGSRGAGLYF,TGTGCCAGCAGCATCGGGAGTCGCGGGGCTGGTCTGTACTTC
TRBD1,.,TRBV15,TRBJ1-1,CAARGTANTEAFF,TGTGCCGCCCGGGGGACAGCGAACACTGAAGCTTTCTTT
TRBD1,.,TRBV7-9,TRBJ2-5,CASSFRPTGGVETQYF,TGTGCCAGCAGCTTTCGCCCGACAGGGGGCGTTGAGACCCAGTACTTC
.,.,TRBV29-1,TRBJ2-7,CSVEMVGTTTFPSYEQYF,TGCAGCGTTGAAATGGTAGGGACAACCACATTTCCCTCCTACGAGCAGTACTTC
TRBD1,.,TRBV5-1,TRBJ2-7,CASSEGTGSSYEQYF,TGCGCCAGCAGCGAGGGGACAGGGAGCTCCTACGAGCAGTACTTC
TRBD1,.,TRBV28,TRBJ2-2,CASSPWGDRETYTGELFF,TGTGCCAGCAGTCCATGGGGGGACAGGGAAACTTACACCGGGGAGCTGTTTTTT
.,few,TRBV5-1,TRBJ1-1,CASSFGTVNTEAFF,TGCGCCAGCAGCTTCGGGACGGTGAACACTGAAGCTTTCTTT
.,.,TRBV4-3,TRBJ2-1,CASSQGSRTAYNEQFF,TGCGCCAGCAGCCAGGGATCGCGGACCGCCTACAATGAGCAGTTCTTC
.,.,TRBV29-1,TRBJ2-4,CSVEREAKNIQYF,TGCAGCGTTGAAAGGGAGGCCAAAAACATTCAGTACTTC
.,once,TRBV7-8,TRBJ2-3,CASSRSRDFTDTQYF,TGTGCCAGCAGCAGAAGCCGGGACTTCACAGATACGCAGTATTTT
TRBD2,.,TRBV27,TRBJ2-7,CASTPRGRQYEQYF,TGTGCCAGCACCCCCCGCGGGAGGCAGTACGAGCAGTACTTC
.,.,TRBV29-1,TRBJ1-1,CSVWAGAEAFF,TGCAGCGTTTGGGCCGGGGCTGAAGCTTTCTTT
.,.,TRBV6-1,TRBJ2-2,CASGEITGELFF,TGTGCCAGCGGAGAAATCACCGGGGAGCTGTTTTTT
.,once,TRBV6-6,TRBJ2-1,CASSYTSPDGSEQFF,TGTGCCAGCAGTTACACATCCCCAGACGGGAGTGAGCAGTTCTTC
.,.,TRBV27,TRBJ2-7,CASSPWAGYEQYF,TGTGCCAGCAGTCCGTGGGCGGGTTACGAGCAGTACTTC
.,.,TRBV27,TRBJ2-6,CASRTEWDDPSGANVLTF,TGTGCCAGCAGGACGGAGTGGGACGACCCCTCTGGGGCCAACGTCCTGACTTTC
.,once,TRBV9,TRBJ2-3,CASSRSMADTQYF,TGTGCCAGCAGCCGTAGTATGGCAGATACGCAGTATTTT
TRBD1,.,TRBV7-6,TRBJ2-2,CASSPYRTGGRTGELFF,TGTGCCAGCAGCCCCTACCGGACAGGGGGAAGGACCGGGGAGCTGTTTTTT
TRBD1,.,TRBV2,TRBJ2-1,CASHGQVYNEQFF,TGTGCCAGCCACGGACAGGTCTACAATGAGCAGTTCTTC
.,once,TRBV11-2,TRBJ1-6,CASSGRDTANSPLHF,TGTGCCAGCAGCGGACGGGACACGGCGAATTCGCCCCTCCACTTT